This TCR beta chain was recovered during a study of cytomegalovirus exposure and HLA in healthy donors. Study information: Earlier work reported 100 million or so unique TCR beta sequences from about 200 million T cells. Whole-study results and caveats: Later analysis associated a missense DCLRE1C variant with TCR beta V- and J-gene trimming. HLA alleles showed associations with around 15,000 TCR beta sequences in a later analysis, at a 0.05 false discovery rate. CMV serostatus alone was available as immune exposure information.

PCR was performed using 60 Vbeta and 13 Jbeta primers. Generated by immunoSEQ multiplex PCR, the TCRdb table keeps only in-frame clones and is missing some. The sample shows approximately 150,000 clones, 73% of them seen only once. Comment on this clone: Antigen unknown.

Per germline, CDR1 SNHLY and CDR2 FYNNEI. This CDR3 region has 14 residues. V lost 7 bases and J lost 0, with 12 bases in between. The sample taken for sequencing was PBMCs. The rearrangement uses TRBV2 and TRBJ1-1; TRBD1 might be the D (5 bases). The clonotype comes from a young woman in good health and CMV-seronegative. The CDR3 region is CASTPGHMNTEAFF. The CDR3 nucleotides are TGTGCCAGCACCCCAGGGCACATGAACACTGAAGCTTTCTTT.